The TCR beta chain described here comes from a study of blood T cell repertoires in COVID-19. The wider study: COVID-19 samples from acute and convalescent phases originated in the United States, Italy and Spain. PBMCs, B-cell-depleted T cells, or T cells provided the cDNA or gDNA that made up the material.

Authors' processing steps: Counts of nucleated cells, estimated from reference gene primer amplification, were obtained. The method was immunoSEQ multiplex PCR; TCRdb's version includes in-frame clones alone and lacks a portion of them. That table gives V, J and clone size, and the DNA gave D and trimming. Among approximately 210,000 clones listed, approximately 85% were seen once. From germline, CDR1 is MDHEN and CDR2 SYDVKM. CDR3 length: 15 residues. V gave up 6 bases and J gave up 8 bases, with 19 bases separating them. Sequencing used peripheral blood. This receptor was obtained from a woman aged 65 to 85 with active or convalescent COVID-19. V gene TRBV28 combines with J gene TRBJ1-4, with D perhaps TRBD1 (6 bases). CDR3 amino acids: CASRGIGARGEKLFF. CDR3 DNA sequence: TGTGCCAGCAGGGGAATAGGGGCGAGGGGGGAAAAACTGTTTTTT.